What follows describes a single T cell receptor beta chain. This entry is derived from a study of Ad26.COV2.S vaccination and SARS-CoV-2 variants. Study in general: It was the COV1001 Ad26.COV2.S trial arm that included the donor. The study gave Ad26.COV2.S intramuscularly, once or twice 56 days apart.

Libraries were prepared by immunoSEQ multiplex PCR; TCRdb keeps only in-frame clonotypes and omits some of them. Among about 410,000 clones listed, roughly nine tenths were seen once. The sample's treatment: some 19 received Ad26.COV2.S at low or high dose, single or two shots; a few received placebo; per-sample allocation not given. Day 63 after the first vaccine or placebo injection was the time point for sampling. In Boston, an adult donor aged 18-55 years took part. What was given as vaccine was an Ad26 vector encoding Wuhan-strain SARS-CoV-2 spike. CDR1 is WSHSY and CDR2 is SAAADI in the germline V gene. The V and J ends lost 4 bases and 5 bases respectively, with 8 bases between them. The CDR3 length is 12 residues.

Sample: peripheral blood, taken in a trial of Ad26.COV2.S vaccine versus placebo. The receptor was derived from a person between 18 and 59 years old who received the Ad26.COV2.S COVID-19 vaccine or a placebo. The chain recombines TRBV10-2 with TRBJ2-5, with TRBD2 as a possible D gene (6 bases). The CDR3 DNA reads TGCGCCAGCAGTGGCCTAGCGGAGACCCAGTACTTC. Its translation: CASSGLAETQYF.